Reported below is one T cell receptor beta chain. As yet, its antigen is unknown. The data originate from a study of shared clonotypes between healthy human individuals. Whole-study findings and limits: With four donors compared, around 5% of naive CD4 clonotypes were shared. Non-shared clonotypes displayed generation probabilities falling below those of clonotypes present in all four donors.

Losses at the gene ends were 3 bases for V and 4 bases for J; bases not matched to a gene: 4. The CDR3 sequence is 15 residues long. Germline CDR1 is MDHEN and CDR2 is SYDVKM. All of the donors resided in Nashville, Tennessee, and each was a Caucasian adult. Data came from immunoSEQ multiplex PCR; TCRdb stores just in-frame clones and leaves some out. The sample shows 1,100,000 or so clones, approximately 78% of them seen only once. Sequenced: memory CD4+ T cells from PBMCs. Subset in this sample: CD45RA-negative fraction. V usage is TRBV28 and J usage is TRBJ2-5; 11 positions agree with TRBD1. The TCR originated in a man aged 18 to 29 in good health. Some clones in this sample may be carry-over from other donors' samples. CDR3 protein: CASSLDRGRVETQYF. The CDR3 nucleotides are TGTGCCAGCAGTTTGGACAGGGGGCGGGTAGAGACCCAGTACTTC.